This section outlines one T cell receptor beta chain sequence together with its context. This sample is part of a study of T cell changes during pregnancy in multiple sclerosis. Some clones are missing from TCRdb's copy, which holds only in-frame ones; the method was immunoSEQ multiplex PCR. The repertoire holds 60,000 to 75,000 clones, with roughly 92% as singletons. The V and J ends lost 6 bases and 3 bases respectively, with 17 bases between them. CDR1 is KGHSH and CDR2 is LQKENI in the germline V gene. The CDR3 runs to 15 residues. Sequencing was performed on peripheral blood, taken in the second trimester of pregnancy. This chain uses TRBV18 with TRBJ1-1, with a weak D call TRBD1 (5 bases). This sequence was found in a female donor with multiple sclerosis, enrolled in a pregnancy study. The CDR3 DNA follows: TGTGCCAGCTCCCCTTTAAGTGGGGCCTACACTGAAGCTTTCTTT. Protein sequence: CASSPLSGAYTEAFF.